This entry is about one T cell receptor (beta chain). Assay used: immunoSEQ multiplex PCR; TCRdb lists only in-frame clones, some missing. Of a few hundred thousand clones in the sample, approximately 89% were seen once. This specimen comes from a study of blood T cell repertoires in COVID-19. Per germline, CDR1 GTSNPN and CDR2 SVGIG (reference sequence). The CDR3 sequence is 14 residues long. Losses at the gene ends were 5 bases for V and 4 bases for J; bases not matched to a gene: 6. The specimen sequenced was PBMCs or T cells enriched from blood (not recorded which). The receptor's source is a man aged 25 to 40 who had recovered from COVID-19. The J gene is TRBJ1-2, the V gene TRBV30, with 11 bases fitting TRBD1. CDR3 sequence: CAWAAGTGGYGYTF. The CDR3 DNA reads TGTGCCTGGGCCGCCGGGACAGGGGGCTATGGCTACACCTTC. Supplemented by reference TRBV30 and TRBJ1-2, the full variable domain reads SQTIHQWPATLVQPVGSPLSLECTVEGTSNPNLYWYRQAAGRGLQLLFYSVGIGQISSEVPQNLSASRPQDRQFILSSKKLLLSDSGFYLCAWAAGTGGYGYTFGSGTRLTVV.